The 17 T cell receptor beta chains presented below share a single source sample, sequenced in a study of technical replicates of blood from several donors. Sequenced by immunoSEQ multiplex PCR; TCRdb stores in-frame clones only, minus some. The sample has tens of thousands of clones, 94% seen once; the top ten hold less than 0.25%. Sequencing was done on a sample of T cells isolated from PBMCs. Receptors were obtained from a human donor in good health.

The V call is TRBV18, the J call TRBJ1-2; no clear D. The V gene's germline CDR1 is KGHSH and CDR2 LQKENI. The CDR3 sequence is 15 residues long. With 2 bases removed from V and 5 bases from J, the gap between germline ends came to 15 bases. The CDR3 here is CASSPGGGRFYGYTF. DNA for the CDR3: TGTGCCAGCTCACCAGGTGGCGGCCGATTTTATGGCTACACCTTC.

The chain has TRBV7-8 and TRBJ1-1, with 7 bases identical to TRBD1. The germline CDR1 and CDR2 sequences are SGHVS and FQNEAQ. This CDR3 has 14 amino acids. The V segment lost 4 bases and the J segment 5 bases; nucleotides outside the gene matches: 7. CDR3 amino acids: CASSWRQGATEAFF. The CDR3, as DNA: TGTGCCAGCAGCTGGAGACAGGGTGCAACTGAAGCTTTCTTT.

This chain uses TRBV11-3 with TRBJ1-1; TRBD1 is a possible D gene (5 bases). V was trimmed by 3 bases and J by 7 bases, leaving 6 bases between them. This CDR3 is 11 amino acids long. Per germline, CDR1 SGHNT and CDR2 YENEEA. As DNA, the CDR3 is TGTGCCAGCAGCTTCGACAGTGAAGCTTTCTTT. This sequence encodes CASSFDSEAFF.

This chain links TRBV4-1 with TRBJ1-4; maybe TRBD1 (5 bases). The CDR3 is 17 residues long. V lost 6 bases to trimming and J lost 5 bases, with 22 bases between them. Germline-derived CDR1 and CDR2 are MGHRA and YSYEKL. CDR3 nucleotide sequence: TGCGCCAGCAGATACGGTGGGAGGGGTGCGGGAAATGAAAAACTGTTTTTT. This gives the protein CASRYGGRGAGNEKLFF.

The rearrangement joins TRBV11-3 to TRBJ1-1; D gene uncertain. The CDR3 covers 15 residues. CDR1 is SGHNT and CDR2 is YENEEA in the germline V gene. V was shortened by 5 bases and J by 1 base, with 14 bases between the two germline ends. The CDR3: CASSPGTVRNTEAFF. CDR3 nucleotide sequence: TGTGCCAGCAGCCCCGGCACAGTCCGGAACACTGAAGCTTTCTTT.

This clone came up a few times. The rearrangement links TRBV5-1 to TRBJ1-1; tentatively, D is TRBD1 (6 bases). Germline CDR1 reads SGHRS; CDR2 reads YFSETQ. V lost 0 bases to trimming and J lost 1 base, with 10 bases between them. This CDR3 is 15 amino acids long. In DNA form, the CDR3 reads TGCGCCAGCAGCTTGGATCAGGGGCCGAACACTGAAGCTTTCTTT. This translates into CASSLDQGPNTEAFF. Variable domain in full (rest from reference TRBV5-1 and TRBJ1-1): KAGVTQTPRYLIKTRGQQVTLSCSPISGHRSVSWYQQTPGQGLQFLFEYFSETQRNKGNFPGRFSGRQFSNSRSEMNVSTLELGDSALYLCASSLDQGPNTEAFFGQGTRLTVV.

CDR3 residues: CASSLAGLAGSNEQFF. The CDR3 region has the DNA TGCGCCAGCAGCTTGGCGGGACTAGCGGGAAGTAATGAGCAGTTCTTC. This chain joins TRBV5-1 and TRBJ2-1, with TRBD2 matching over 13 bases. CDR3 size: 16 residues. Trimming cost V 0 bases and J 7 bases; bases outside gene matches: 4. Germline assignment: CDR1 SGHRS and CDR2 YFSETQ.

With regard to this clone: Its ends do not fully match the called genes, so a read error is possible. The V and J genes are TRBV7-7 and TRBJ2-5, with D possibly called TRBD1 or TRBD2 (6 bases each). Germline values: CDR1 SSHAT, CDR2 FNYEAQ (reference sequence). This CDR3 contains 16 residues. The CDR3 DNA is TGTGCTAGCAGCTTAGGGGGAGGAAACGTCCAAGAGACCCAGTACTTC. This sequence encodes CASSLGGGNVQETQYF.

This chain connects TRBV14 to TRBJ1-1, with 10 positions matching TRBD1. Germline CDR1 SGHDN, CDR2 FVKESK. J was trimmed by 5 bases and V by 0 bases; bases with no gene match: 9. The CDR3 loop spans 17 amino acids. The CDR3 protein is CASSQDLGQGFWTEAFF. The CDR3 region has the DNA TGTGCCAGCAGCCAAGATCTGGGACAGGGGTTTTGGACTGAAGCTTTCTTT.

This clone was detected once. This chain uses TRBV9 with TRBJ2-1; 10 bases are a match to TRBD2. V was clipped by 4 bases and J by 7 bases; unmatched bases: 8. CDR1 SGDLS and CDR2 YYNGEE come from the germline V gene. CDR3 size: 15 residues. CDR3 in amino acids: CASSPSGGAGNEQFF. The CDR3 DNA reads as TGTGCCAGCAGCCCCAGCGGGGGGGCTGGGAATGAGCAGTTCTTC.

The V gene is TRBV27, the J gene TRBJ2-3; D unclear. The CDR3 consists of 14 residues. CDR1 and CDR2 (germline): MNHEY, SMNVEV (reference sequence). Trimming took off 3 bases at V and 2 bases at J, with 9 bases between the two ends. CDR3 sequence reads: CASSFSLVTDTQYF. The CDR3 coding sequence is TGTGCCAGCAGTTTCTCATTAGTCACAGATACGCAGTATTTT.

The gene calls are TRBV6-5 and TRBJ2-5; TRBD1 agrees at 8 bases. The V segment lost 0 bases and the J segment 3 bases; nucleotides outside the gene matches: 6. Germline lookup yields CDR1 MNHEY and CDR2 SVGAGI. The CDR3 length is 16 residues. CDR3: CASSYSSETGEETQYF. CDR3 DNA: TGTGCCAGCAGTTACTCGTCAGAGACAGGGGAAGAGACCCAGTACTTC.

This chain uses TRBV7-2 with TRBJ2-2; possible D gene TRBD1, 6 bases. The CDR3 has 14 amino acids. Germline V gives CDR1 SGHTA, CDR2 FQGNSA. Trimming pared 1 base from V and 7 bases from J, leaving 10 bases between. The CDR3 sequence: CASSLGGQGGELFF. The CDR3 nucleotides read TGTGCCAGCAGCTTAGGGGGGCAGGGCGGGGAGCTGTTTTTT.

The CDR3 sequence: CASSESPTTGSPTYEQYF. The CDR3 bases are TGCGCCAGCAGTGAGTCCCCCACAACAGGGAGTCCAACCTACGAGCAGTACTTC. The chain has TRBV10-2 and TRBJ2-7; D may be TRBD1 (6 bases). The CDR3 is 18 residues long. Germline CDR1 is WSHSY and CDR2 is SAAADI. Deletions cut 0 bases from V and 2 bases from J, with 20 bases between.

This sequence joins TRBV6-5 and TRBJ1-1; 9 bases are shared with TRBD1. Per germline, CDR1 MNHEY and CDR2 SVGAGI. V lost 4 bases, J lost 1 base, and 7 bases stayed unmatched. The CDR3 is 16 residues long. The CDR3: CASSFRPGQGNTEAFF. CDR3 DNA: TGTGCCAGCAGTTTTCGGCCGGGACAGGGGAACACTGAAGCTTTCTTT.

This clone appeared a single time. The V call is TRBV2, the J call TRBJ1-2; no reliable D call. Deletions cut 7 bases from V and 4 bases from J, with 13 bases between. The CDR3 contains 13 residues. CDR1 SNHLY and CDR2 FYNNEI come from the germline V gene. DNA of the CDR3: TGTGCCAGCATGGAGCGTACCGTCTATGGCTACACCTTC. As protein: CASMERTVYGYTF.

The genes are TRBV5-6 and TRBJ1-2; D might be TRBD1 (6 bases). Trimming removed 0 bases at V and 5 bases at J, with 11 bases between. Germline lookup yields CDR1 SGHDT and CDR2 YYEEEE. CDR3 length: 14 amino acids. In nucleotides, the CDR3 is TGTGCCAGCAGCTTGGAGCGGGGGGCGTATGGCTACACCTTC. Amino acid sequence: CASSLERGAYGYTF.